The source of this T cell receptor beta chain is a study of T cells in localized non-small cell lung cancer. Clones were read by immunoSEQ multiplex PCR, and TCRdb kept only the in-frame ones, dropping some. The sample has about 74,000 clones, less than 85% seen once. The CDR3 is made up of 14 amino acids. V trimming: 6 bases; J trimming: 1 base; junction bases outside the gene matches: 6. CDR1 is MDHEN, CDR2 SYDVKM, per germline. Study-wide results and limits: Higher T cell density in the blood was associated with longer overall survival, whereas higher adjacent-lung clonality associated with shorter survival. Sequencing was limited to one tumor region, leaving the possibility of heterogeneity open.

Regarding this clone: The antigen is not known.

The clonotype originates from a female donor over 55 with stage I lung adenocarcinoma. The genes are TRBV28 and TRBJ2-7, with 7 bases that match TRBD1. The specimen comprised peripheral blood, sampled before any cancer treatment. The CDR3 loop is CASRETGWSYEQYF. The CDR3 coding sequence is TGTGCCAGCAGGGAGACAGGGTGGTCCTACGAGCAGTACTTC.